This T cell receptor (beta chain) stems from a study of cytomegalovirus exposure and HLA in healthy donors. Study at large: From HLA-typed donors, an early data release held roughly 89 million unique TCRs.

Study conclusions and caveats: In a later analysis, the majority of CMV-associated beta chains seemingly showed HLA restriction. Whilst most TCR sequences proved rare, a subset of public TCRs occurred across many donors.

The PCR was carried out with 60 Vbeta primers and 13 Jbeta primers. TCRdb's table, derived via immunoSEQ multiplex PCR, lists solely in-frame clones and lacks some. The data show 150,000 to 200,000 clones, with over 60% seen just once and about 1.1% held by the top ten. About this clone: The antigen is not known.

The sequence was collected from a woman between 40 and 55 years old in good health and CMV-seronegative. The sequenced material came from PBMCs.

The CDR3 reads CATSRDQGSPHF. CDR3 nucleotides: TGTGCCACCAGCAGAGATCAGGGGAGCCCTCACTTT. The rearrangement uses TRBV15 and TRBJ1-6, with D maybe TRBD1 (6 bases). The CDR3 contains 12 residues. The V end lost 0 bases, the J end lost 19 bases, and 13 bases lay between the germline ends. Germline V CDR1 and CDR2: LNHNV, YYDKDF (reference sequence).